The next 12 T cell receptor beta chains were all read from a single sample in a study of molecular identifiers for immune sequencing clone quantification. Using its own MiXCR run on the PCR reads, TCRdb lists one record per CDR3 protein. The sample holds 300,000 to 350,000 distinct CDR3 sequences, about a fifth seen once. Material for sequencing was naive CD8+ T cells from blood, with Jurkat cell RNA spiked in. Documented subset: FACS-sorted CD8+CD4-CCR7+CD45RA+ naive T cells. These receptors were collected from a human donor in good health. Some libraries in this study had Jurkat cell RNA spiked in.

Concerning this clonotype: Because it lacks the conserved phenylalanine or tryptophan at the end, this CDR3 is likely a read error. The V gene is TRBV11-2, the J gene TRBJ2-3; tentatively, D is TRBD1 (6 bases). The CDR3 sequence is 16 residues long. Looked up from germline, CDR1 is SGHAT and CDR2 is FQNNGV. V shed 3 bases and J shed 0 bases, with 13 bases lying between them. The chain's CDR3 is CASSFHLDRSTDTQYL. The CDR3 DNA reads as TGTGCCAGCAGCTTCCACTTAGACAGGAGCACAGATACGCAGTATCTT.

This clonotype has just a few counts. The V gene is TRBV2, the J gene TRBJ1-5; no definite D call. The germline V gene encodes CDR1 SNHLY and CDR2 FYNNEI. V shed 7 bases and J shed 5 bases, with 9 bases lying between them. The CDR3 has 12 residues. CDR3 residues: CASNAGYQPQHF. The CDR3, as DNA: TGTGCCAGCAATGCTGGCTATCAGCCCCAGCATTTT.

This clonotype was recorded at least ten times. CDR3 in DNA: TGTGCCAGCAGCCCCGCCTTGGGGGGCGAGCAGTACTTC. Amino acid sequence: CASSPALGGEQYF. V is TRBV7-9 and J is TRBJ2-7, with a tentative D call TRBD2 (6 bases). The V and J ends lost 5 bases and 6 bases respectively, with 14 bases between them. Germline V CDR1 and CDR2: SEHNR, FQNEAQ (reference sequence). CDR3 length equals 13 residues.

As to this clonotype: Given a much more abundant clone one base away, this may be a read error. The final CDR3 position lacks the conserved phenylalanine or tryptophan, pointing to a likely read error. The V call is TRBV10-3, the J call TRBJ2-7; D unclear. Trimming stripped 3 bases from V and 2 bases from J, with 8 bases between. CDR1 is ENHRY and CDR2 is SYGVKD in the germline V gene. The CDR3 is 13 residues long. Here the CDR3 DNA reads TGTGCCATCAGTGATCCCGGTCCCTACGAGCAGTACTAC. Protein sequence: CAISDPGPYEQYY.

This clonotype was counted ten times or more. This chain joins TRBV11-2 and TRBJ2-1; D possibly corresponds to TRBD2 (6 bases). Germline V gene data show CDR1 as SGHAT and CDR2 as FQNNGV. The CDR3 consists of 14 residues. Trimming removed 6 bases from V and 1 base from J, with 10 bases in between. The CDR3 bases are TGTGCCAGCAGGAATAGCGGTTCCTACAATGAGCAGTTCTTC. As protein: CASRNSGSYNEQFF.

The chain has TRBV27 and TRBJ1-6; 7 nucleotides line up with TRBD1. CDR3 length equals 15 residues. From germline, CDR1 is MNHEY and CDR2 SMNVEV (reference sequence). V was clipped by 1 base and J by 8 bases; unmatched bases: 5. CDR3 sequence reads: CASSLFDRADSPLHF. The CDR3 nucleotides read TGTGCCAGCAGTTTATTCGACAGGGCGGATTCACCCCTCCACTTT.

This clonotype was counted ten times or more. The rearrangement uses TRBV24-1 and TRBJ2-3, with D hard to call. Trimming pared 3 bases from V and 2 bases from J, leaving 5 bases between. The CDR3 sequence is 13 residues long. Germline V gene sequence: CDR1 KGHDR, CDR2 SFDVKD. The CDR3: CATSDLPTDTQYF. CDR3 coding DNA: TGTGCCACCAGTGATCTCCCCACAGATACGCAGTATTTT.

The CDR3 reads CASSYSLQGFYNEQFF. Written as DNA, the CDR3 is TGTGCCAGCAGTTACTCCTTACAGGGATTTTACAATGAGCAGTTCTTC. The chain is built from TRBV6-6 and TRBJ2-1; a weak D match, TRBD1 (6 bases). CDR3 size: 16 residues. Germline V lookup: CDR1 MNHNY, CDR2 SVGAGI (reference sequence). The V and J ends lost 0 bases and 4 bases respectively, with 13 bases between them.

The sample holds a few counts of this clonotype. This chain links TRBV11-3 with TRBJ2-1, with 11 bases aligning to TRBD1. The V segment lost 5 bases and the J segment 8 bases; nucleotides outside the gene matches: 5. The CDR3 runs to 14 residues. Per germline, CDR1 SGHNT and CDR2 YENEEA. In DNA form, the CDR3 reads TGTGCCAGCAGCCGGGGACAGGGGGAGGATGAGCAGTTCTTC. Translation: CASSRGQGEDEQFF.

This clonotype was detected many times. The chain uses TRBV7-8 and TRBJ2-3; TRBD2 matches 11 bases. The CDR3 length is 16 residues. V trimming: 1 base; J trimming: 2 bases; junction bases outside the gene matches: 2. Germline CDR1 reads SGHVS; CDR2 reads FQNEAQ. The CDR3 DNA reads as TGTGCCAGCAGCTTAGGACTAGCGGGGATCACAGATACGCAGTATTTT. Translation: CASSLGLAGITDTQYF. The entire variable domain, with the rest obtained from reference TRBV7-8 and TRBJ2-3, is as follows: GAGVSQSPRYKVAKRGQDVALRCDPISGHVSLFWYQQALGQGPEFLTYFQNEAQLDKSGLPSDRFFAERPEGSVSTLKIQRTQQEDSAVYLCASSLGLAGITDTQYFGPGTRLTVL.

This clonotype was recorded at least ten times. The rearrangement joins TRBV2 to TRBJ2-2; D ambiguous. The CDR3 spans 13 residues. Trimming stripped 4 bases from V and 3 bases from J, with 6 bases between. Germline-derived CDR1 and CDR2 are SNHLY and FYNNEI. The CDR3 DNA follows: TGTGCCAGCAGTGGGGTGGACACCGGGGAGCTGTTTTTT. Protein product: CASSGVDTGELFF. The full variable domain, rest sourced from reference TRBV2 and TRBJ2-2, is EPEVTQTPSHQVTQMGQEVILRCVPISNHLYFYWYRQILGQKVEFLVSFYNNEISEKSEIFDDQFSVERPDGSNFTLKIRSTKLEDSAMYFCASSGVDTGELFFGEGSRLTVL.

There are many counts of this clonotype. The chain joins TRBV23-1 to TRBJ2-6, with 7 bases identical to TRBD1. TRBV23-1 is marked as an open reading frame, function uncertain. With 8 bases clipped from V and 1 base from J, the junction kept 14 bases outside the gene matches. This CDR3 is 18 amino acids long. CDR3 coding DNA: TGCGCCAGCGCACCAGAGACAGGGATTCAGTCTGGGGCCAACGTCCTGACTTTC. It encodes CASAPETGIQSGANVLTF.